These T cell receptor beta chains were read from a single sample in a study of T cells in Graves' hyperthyroidism and ophthalmopathy. TCRdb re-derived calls from the multiplex PCR reads in MiXCR, one entry per CDR3 protein. This sample has fewer than 650,000 distinct CDR3 sequences; under 15% occur once, and the top ten carry roughly 4.5%. The sequencing sample was made of blood. Source of these receptors: a woman between 40 and 55 years old with Graves' ophthalmopathy. CDR3s include the opening cysteine and the closing phenylalanine or tryptophan. The order of the fields is V gene, CDR3 protein.

TRBV29-1	CSVGDGVYEQYF
TRBV2	CASGTGNYGYTF
TRBV28	CASRVTSGRETQYF
TRBV27	CASSLWQGPTYEQYF
TRBV5-1	CASSRPGGMNTEAFF
TRBV6-1	CASSGTSGPYEQYF
TRBV11-2	CASSFEGRPYEQYF
TRBV4-3	CASSQEEGMVYEQYF
TRBV6-1	CASKPRGEDSVFF
TRBV5-1	CASSSRPSHQSYEQYF
TRBV6-5	CASSYSLYVSTEAFF
TRBV27	CASSPILDSNYGYTF
TRBV12-3/TRBV12-4	CASARQGAGTEAFF
TRBV11-2	CASSLVQETQYF
TRBV6-5	CASSYSKSSGEETQYF
TRBV6-2/TRBV6-3	CASSYRSTGANVLTF
TRBV3-1	CASSPRGGGLYEQYF
TRBV15	CATSILAGAGDEQYF
TRBV7-9	CASSFGFAGTGELFF
TRBV15	CATSREGQGYRKQYF
TRBV20-1	CSARDLSSAHQETQYF
TRBV29-1	CSVPGQTQETQYF
TRBV11-2	CASSPRGGWGTEAFF
TRBV27	CASSIRATDSPLHF
TRBV6-1	CASTLGADTEAFF
TRBV20-1	CSALGTSGAGRTDTQYF
TRBV19	CASSIKLDNQPQHF
TRBV28	CASSLGLGTGELFF
TRBV28	CASSSGGDGGETQYF
TRBV6-1	CASTPGQGWTEAFF
TRBV6-1	CASSDRGGDTEAFF
TRBV6-5	CASSYRAMNTEAFF
TRBV27	CASSPVRPSSYNSPLHF
TRBV27	CASSYLAGELFF
TRBV20-1	CSARIEGTEAFF
TRBV27	CASSLHLSYEQYF
TRBV7-6	CASSLEPEEGYTF
TRBV20-1	CSAKKQETQYF
TRBV7-3	CASSPRPSSSHNEQFF
TRBV4-1	CASSQERHYGYTF
TRBV6-1	CASTHDRGLLGYGYTF